This T cell receptor beta chain comes out of a study of blood T cell repertoires in COVID-19. Data came from immunoSEQ multiplex PCR; TCRdb stores just in-frame clones and leaves some out. The data show approximately 210,000 clones, with approximately 81% seen just once and about 20% held by the top ten. This TCR was recovered from a human donor in a cohort sampled during active COVID-19. Material for sequencing was peripheral blood.

The CDR3 loop reads CSVAGGISYNEQFF. In nucleotides, the CDR3 is TGCAGCGTTGCGGGCGGGATCTCCTACAATGAGCAGTTCTTC. The chain carries TRBV29-1 and TRBJ2-1; maybe TRBD2 (6 bases). The germline V and J ends were trimmed by 4 bases and 0 bases, with 10 bases remaining between them. The germline gives CDR1 SQVTM, CDR2 ANQGSEA. CDR3 length equals 14 residues.